The rows below give T cell receptor beta chains drawn from one sample of a study of blood T cell repertoires in COVID-19. Assay used: immunoSEQ multiplex PCR; TCRdb lists only in-frame clones, some missing. The table lists around 200,000 clones, roughly nine tenths of them singletons, with 12% in the top ten. Sequencing input: peripheral blood. These receptors were collected from a woman aged 18-30 years who had recovered from COVID-19. CDR3s include the opening cysteine and the closing phenylalanine or tryptophan. A D gene is named only where the DNA matches it firmly. Expanded clones get a size class; other rows say once, few or many, or leave the size out.

J gene,V gene,D gene,clone size,CDR3 DNA,CDR3 protein
TRBJ2-3,TRBV24-1,TRBD2,.,TGTGCCACCAGCTATACTAGCGGGGATTCCTATACGCAGTATTTT,CATSYTSGDSYTQYF
TRBJ2-7,TRBV7-3,.,.,TGTGCCAGCAGCTTTGGGGGGTCCTACGAGCAGTACTTC,CASSFGGSYEQYF
TRBJ1-1,TRBV11-1,TRBD1,.,TGTGCCAGCAGCGCACAGGGGGGAACTGAAGCTTTCTTT,CASSAQGGTEAFF
TRBJ2-3,TRBV25-1,.,.,TGTGCCAGCACCCGATTGATAGGAGACTCGACCCCCGATACGCAGTATTTT,CASTRLIGDSTPDTQYF
TRBJ1-1,TRBV19,TRBD1,.,TGTGCCAGTAGTATCCCCGGACAGGGAGGATCTATGAACACTGAAGCTTTCTTT,CASSIPGQGGSMNTEAFF
TRBJ2-3,TRBV19,TRBD1,.,TGTGCCAGTAGTACCTGGACAGGGACCACAGATACGCAGTATTTT,CASSTWTGTTDTQYF
TRBJ1-2,TRBV7-6,TRBD1,.,TGTGCCAGCAGCCAAAGCCCCGGGACAGGATTCTATGGCTACACCTTC,CASSQSPGTGFYGYTF
TRBJ1-5,TRBV18,TRBD1,.,TGTGCCAGCTCACCAAAAGGGGGCGGTCAGCCCCAGCATTTT,CASSPKGGGQPQHF
TRBJ1-1,TRBV30,.,.,TGTGCCTGGAGTACACAGGAGAACACTGAAGCTTTCTTT,CAWSTQENTEAFF
TRBJ1-5,TRBV18,.,.,TGTGCCAGCTCACCGTCCGATCAGCCCCAGCATTTT,CASSPSDQPQHF
TRBJ2-1,TRBV11-2,.,.,TGTGCCAGCAGCTTAGACGTTCGGGACTCCAATGAGCAGTTCTTC,CASSLDVRDSNEQFF
TRBJ2-1,TRBV15,TRBD2,once,TGTGCCACCAGCCCTGGACTAGCGGGATTACCGTTCTTC,CATSPGLAGLPFF
TRBJ1-6,TRBV4-1,TRBD1,.,TGCGCCAGCAGCCAAGGGCGACAGGGGGCGCGAAATTCACCCCTCCACTTT,CASSQGRQGARNSPLHF
TRBJ1-1,TRBV3-1/TRBV3-2,TRBD1,.,TGTGCCAGCAGCCAAGTTCTGGGACAGAGAACAATGTTTTTGAGGGAAGCTTTCTTT,CASSQVLGQRTMFLREAFF